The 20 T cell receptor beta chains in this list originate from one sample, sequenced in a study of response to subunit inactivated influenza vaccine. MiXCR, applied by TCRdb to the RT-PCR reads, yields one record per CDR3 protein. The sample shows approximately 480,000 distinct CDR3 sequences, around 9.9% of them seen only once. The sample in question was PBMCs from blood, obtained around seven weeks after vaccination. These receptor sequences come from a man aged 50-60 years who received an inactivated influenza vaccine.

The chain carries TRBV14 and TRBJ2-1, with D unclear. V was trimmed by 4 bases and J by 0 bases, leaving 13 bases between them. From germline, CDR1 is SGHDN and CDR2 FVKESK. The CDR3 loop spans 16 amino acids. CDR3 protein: CASSLSLYSSYNEQFF. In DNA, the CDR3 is TGTGCCAGCAGCCTTTCCCTATACAGCTCCTACAATGAGCAGTTCTTC.

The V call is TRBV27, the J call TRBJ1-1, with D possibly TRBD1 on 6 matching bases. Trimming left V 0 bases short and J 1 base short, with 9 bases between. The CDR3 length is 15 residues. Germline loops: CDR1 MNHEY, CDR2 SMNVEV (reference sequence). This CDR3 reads CASSLSWGANTEAFF. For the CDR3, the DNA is TGTGCCAGCAGTTTATCGTGGGGGGCGAACACTGAAGCTTTCTTT.

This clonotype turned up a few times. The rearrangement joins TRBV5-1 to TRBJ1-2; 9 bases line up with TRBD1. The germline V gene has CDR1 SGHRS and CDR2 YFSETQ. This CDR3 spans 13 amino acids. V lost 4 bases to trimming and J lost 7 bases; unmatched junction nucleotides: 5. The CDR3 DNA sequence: TGCGCCAGCAGCCCGGACAGGGGCGGTGGCTACACCTTC. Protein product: CASSPDRGGGYTF.

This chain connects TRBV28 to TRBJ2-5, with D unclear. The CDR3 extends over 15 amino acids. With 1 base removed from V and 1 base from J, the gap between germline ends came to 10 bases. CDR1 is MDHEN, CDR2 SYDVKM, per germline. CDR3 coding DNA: TGTGCCAGCAGTTTATACCCGGGCGGCCAAGAGACCCAGTACTTC. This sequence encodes CASSLYPGGQETQYF. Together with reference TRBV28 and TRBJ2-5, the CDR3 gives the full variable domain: DVKVTQSSRYLVKRTGEKVFLECVQDMDHENMFWYRQDPGLGLRLIYFSYDVKMKEKGDIPEGYSVSREKKERFSLILESASTNQTSMYLCASSLYPGGQETQYFGPGTRLLVL.

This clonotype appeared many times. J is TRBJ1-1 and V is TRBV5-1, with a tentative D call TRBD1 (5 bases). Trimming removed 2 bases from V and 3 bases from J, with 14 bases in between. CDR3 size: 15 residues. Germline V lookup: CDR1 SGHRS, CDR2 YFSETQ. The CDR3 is CASSFRASGDTEAFF. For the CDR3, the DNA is TGCGCCAGCAGCTTCAGGGCGTCCGGGGACACTGAAGCTTTCTTT.

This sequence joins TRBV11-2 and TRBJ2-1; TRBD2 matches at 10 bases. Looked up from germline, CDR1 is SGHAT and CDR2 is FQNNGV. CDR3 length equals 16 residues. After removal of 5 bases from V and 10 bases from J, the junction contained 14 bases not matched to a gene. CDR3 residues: CASSPDSGRAWVEQFF. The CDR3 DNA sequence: TGTGCCAGCAGCCCCGACAGCGGGAGGGCCTGGGTCGAGCAGTTCTTC.

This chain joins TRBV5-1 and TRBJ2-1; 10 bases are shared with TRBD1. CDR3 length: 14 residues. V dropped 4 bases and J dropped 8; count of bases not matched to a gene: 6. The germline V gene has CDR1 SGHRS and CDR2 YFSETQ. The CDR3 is CASSHGQGEYEQFF. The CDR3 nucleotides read TGCGCCAGCAGCCACGGACAGGGGGAGTATGAGCAGTTCTTC.

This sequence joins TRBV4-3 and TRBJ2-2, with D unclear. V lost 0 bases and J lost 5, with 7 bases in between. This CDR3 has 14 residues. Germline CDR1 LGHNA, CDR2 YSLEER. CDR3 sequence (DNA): TGCGCCAGCAGCCAAGATGAACCTACCGGGGAGCTGTTTTTT. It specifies CASSQDEPTGELFF.

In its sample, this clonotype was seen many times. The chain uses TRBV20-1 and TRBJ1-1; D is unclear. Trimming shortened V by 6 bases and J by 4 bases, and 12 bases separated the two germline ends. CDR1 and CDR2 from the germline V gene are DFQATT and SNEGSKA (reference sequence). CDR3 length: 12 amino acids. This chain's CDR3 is CSAIQVATEAFF. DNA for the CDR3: TGCAGTGCCATTCAAGTGGCCACTGAAGCTTTCTTT.

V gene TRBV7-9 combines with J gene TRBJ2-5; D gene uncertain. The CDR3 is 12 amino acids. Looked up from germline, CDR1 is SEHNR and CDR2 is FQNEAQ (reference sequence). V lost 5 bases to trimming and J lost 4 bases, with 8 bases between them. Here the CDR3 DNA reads TGTGCCAGCAGCCCCCAAGTAGAGACCCAGTACTTC. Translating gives CASSPQVETQYF.

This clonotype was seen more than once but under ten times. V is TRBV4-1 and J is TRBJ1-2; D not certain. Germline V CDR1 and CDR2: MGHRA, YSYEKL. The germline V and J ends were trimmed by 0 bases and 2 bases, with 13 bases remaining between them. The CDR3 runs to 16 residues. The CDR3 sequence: CASSQDPAPGNYGYTF. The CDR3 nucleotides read TGCGCCAGCAGCCAAGATCCCGCCCCGGGAAACTATGGCTACACCTTC.

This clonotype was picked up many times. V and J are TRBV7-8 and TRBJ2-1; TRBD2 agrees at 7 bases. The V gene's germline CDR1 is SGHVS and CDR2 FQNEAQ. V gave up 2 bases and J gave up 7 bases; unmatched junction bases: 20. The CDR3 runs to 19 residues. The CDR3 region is CASSLRRPWASGFVNEQFF. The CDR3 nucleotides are TGTGCCAGCAGCTTACGTCGTCCGTGGGCTAGCGGCTTTGTTAATGAGCAGTTCTTC.

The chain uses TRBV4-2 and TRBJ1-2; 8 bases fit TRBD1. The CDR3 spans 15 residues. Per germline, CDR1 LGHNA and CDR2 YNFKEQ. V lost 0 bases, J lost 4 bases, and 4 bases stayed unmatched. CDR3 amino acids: CASSQDLGQVYGYTF. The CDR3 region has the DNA TGTGCCAGCAGCCAAGATCTGGGACAGGTCTATGGCTACACCTTC.

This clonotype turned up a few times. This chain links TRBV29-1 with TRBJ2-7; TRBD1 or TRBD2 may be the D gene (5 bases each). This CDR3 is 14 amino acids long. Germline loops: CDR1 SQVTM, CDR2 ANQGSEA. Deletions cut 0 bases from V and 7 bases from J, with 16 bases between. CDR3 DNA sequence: TGCAGCGTTGAAGAGAGTGGGGCAGGGAGAGAGCAGTACTTC. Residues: CSVEESGAGREQYF.

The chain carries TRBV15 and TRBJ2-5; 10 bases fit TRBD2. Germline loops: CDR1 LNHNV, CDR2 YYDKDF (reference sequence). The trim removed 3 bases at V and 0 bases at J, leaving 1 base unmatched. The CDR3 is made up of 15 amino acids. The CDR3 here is CATSSLAGDQETQYF. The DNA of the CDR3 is TGTGCCACCAGCAGCCTAGCGGGGGACCAAGAGACCCAGTACTTC.

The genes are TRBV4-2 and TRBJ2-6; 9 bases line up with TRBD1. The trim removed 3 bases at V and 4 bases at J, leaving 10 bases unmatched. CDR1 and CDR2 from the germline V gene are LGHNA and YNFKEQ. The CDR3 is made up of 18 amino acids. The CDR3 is CASSQWLGQGSGANVLTF. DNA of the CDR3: TGTGCCAGCAGCCAGTGGTTGGGACAGGGTTCCGGGGCCAACGTCCTGACTTTC.

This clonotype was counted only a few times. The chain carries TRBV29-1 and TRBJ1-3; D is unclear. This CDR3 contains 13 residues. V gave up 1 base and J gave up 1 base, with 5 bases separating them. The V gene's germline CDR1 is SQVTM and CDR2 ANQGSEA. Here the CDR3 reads CSVEVQSGNTIYF. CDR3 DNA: TGCAGCGTTGAAGTACAGTCTGGAAACACCATATATTTT.

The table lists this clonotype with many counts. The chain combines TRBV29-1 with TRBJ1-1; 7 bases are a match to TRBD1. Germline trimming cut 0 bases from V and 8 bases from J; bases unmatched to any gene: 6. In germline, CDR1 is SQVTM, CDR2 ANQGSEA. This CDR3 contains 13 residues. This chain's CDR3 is CSVEDQGGTEAFF. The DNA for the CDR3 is TGCAGCGTTGAAGATCAGGGGGGGACCGAAGCTTTCTTT.

The CDR3 reads CASGLGHEQYF. The CDR3 region has the DNA TGTGCCAGCGGATTGGGCCACGAGCAGTACTTC. This chain links TRBV7-9 with TRBJ2-7; D is unclear. Germline-derived CDR1 and CDR2 are SEHNR and FQNEAQ (reference sequence). The CDR3 has 11 residues. Trimming left V 8 bases short and J 5 bases short, with 10 bases between.

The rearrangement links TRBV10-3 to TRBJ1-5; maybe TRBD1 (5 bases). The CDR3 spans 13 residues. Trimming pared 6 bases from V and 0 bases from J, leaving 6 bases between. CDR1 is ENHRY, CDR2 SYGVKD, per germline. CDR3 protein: CAIRGTSNQPQHF. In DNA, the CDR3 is TGTGCCATCAGAGGGACTAGCAATCAGCCCCAGCATTTT.